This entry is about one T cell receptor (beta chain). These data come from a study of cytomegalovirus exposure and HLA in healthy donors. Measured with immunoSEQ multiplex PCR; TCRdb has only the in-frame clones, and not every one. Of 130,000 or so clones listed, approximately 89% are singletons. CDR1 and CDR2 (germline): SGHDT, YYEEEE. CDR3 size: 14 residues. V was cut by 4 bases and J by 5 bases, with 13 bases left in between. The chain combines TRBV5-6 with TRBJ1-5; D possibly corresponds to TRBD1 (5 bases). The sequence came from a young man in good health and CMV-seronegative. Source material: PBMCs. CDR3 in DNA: TGTGCCAGCAGCAGCCGGGGGATGGATCAGCCCCAGCATTTT. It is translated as CASSSRGMDQPQHF.